A selection of T cell receptor beta chains follows, all from one sample in a study of technical replicates of blood from several donors. TCRdb keeps only in-frame clones here, not all; method: immunoSEQ multiplex PCR. The table includes tens of thousands of clones, around 94% detected once. Sequenced input: T cells isolated from PBMCs. All receptors derive from a human donor in good health. Both conserved end residues are part of each CDR3. A D gene is named only where the DNA matches it firmly. Clone sizes are given selectively: once, few, many, or a class where the clone is expanded.

j_gene	v_gene	d_gene	abundance	CDR3nt	CDR3aa
TRBJ2-3	TRBV7-8	.	.	TGTGCCAGCAGCTTAGCTGTGGGAGCGACAGATACGCAGTATTTT	CASSLAVGATDTQYF
TRBJ1-4	TRBV13	TRBD1	.	TGTGCCAGCAGCGCCACCGGGACAGGGGTGGAAAAACTGTTTTTT	CASSATGTGVEKLFF
TRBJ2-7	TRBV7-3	.	once	TGTGCCAGCAGCTCAACAGGGAGCGAGCAGTACTTC	CASSSTGSEQYF
TRBJ2-7	TRBV6-1	.	.	TGTGCCAGCAGTGAATGGAGTAACTCCTACGAGCAGTACTTC	CASSEWSNSYEQYF
TRBJ1-5	TRBV10-3	.	.	TGTGCCATCAGTGACGAGGGTCAGCCCCAGCATTTT	CAISDEGQPQHF
TRBJ1-2	TRBV29-1	TRBD1	.	TGCAGCGTTGCAGATGGGACAGGGGGCTACACCTTC	CSVADGTGGYTF
TRBJ2-7	TRBV11-3	.	.	TGTGCCAGCAGCTTATCCTTCTCCTACGAGCAGTACTTC	CASSLSFSYEQYF
TRBJ1-3	TRBV6-5	.	.	TGTGCCAGCAGTTCCAACGAGGACACCATATATTTT	CASSSNEDTIYF
TRBJ2-2	TRBV7-9	TRBD1	once	TGTGCCAGCAGAGACTCCGGGACAGGGGGCCGCGGGGAGCTGTTTTTT	CASRDSGTGGRGELFF
TRBJ1-1	TRBV27	.	.	TGTGCCAGCAGTTTATCAACGGGGACACTGAACACTGAAGCTTTCTTT	CASSLSTGTLNTEAFF
TRBJ1-1	TRBV2	.	.	TGTGCCAGCAGTGAACAACAGCAGAACACTGAAGCTTTCTTT	CASSEQQQNTEAFF
TRBJ1-2	TRBV7-3	.	.	TGTGCCAGCAGCTTAAATAGTAACGAGGACTATGGCTACACCTTC	CASSLNSNEDYGYTF
TRBJ1-2	TRBV10-3	.	.	TGTGCCATCAGTGAGTCGTACTCTTATAACTATGGCTACACCTTC	CAISESYSYNYGYTF
TRBJ1-1	TRBV6-6	.	.	TGTGCCAGCAGTTCCGGGGAGGGTCGGAAAGCTTTCTTT	CASSSGEGRKAFF
TRBJ1-3	TRBV9	.	.	TGTGCCAGCAGCGAAGAGCCGGGAACACCGTCTGGAAACACCATATATTTT	CASSEEPGTPSGNTIYF
TRBJ1-5	TRBV7-6	.	.	TGTGCCAGCAGCTTATGGGCAGGGTTCAATCAGCCCCAGCATTTT	CASSLWAGFNQPQHF
TRBJ2-2	TRBV9	.	.	TGTGCCAGCAGCCTTAACACCGGGGAGCTGTTTTTT	CASSLNTGELFF
TRBJ2-3	TRBV6-1	.	once	TGTGCCAGCAGTGAATCTCGTGAGATAGATACGCAGTATTTT	CASSESREIDTQYF
TRBJ1-2	TRBV30	TRBD1	.	TGTGCCTGGAGTGTCGCCGGGACAGGGGGAGCCTATGGCTACACCTTC	CAWSVAGTGGAYGYTF
TRBJ2-7	TRBV29-1	.	.	TGCAGCGTGGAGGCAGGGGCACTACGGGAGCAGTACTTC	CSVEAGALREQYF
TRBJ1-4	TRBV6-5	TRBD1	once	TGTGCCAGCAGTACGACAGGGTCGGCTAATGAAAAACTGTTTTTT	CASSTTGSANEKLFF
TRBJ2-1	TRBV7-6	TRBD2	.	TGTGCCAGCAGCTTAAGAGCGGGATTCAATGAGCAGTTCTTC	CASSLRAGFNEQFF
TRBJ2-2	TRBV6-6	TRBD2	.	TGTGCCAGCGGGCCTCGCGGGAGGGAATTAGCCGGGGAGCTGTTTTTT	CASGPRGRELAGELFF
TRBJ1-1	TRBV29-1	.	few	TGCAGCGTTAGAATCGGTCCTGAAGCTTTCTTT	CSVRIGPEAFF
TRBJ2-7	TRBV28	.	.	TGTGCCAGCAACCAGTGGGACTCCCGGGACCAGTTCGTCTTC	CASNQWDSRDQFVF
TRBJ2-2	TRBV5-7	TRBD2	.	TGTGCCAGCAGCCCGAGGGTAGCGGGAGAAGTCAACACCGGGGAGCTGTTTTTT	CASSPRVAGEVNTGELFF
TRBJ1-2	TRBV6-5	.	.	TGTGCCGTTCTCCACCCCAGGGGCTATGGCTACACCTTC	CAVLHPRGYGYTF
TRBJ1-5	TRBV19	.	once	TGTGCCAGTAGTATGTTAGATCAGCCCCAGCATTTT	CASSMLDQPQHF
TRBJ2-4	TRBV29-1	.	.	TGCAGCGTTCAGGGGTTGGACATTCAGTACTTC	CSVQGLDIQYF
TRBJ1-3	TRBV19	.	.	TGTGCCAGTAGTATAGGAGTTTCTGGAAACACCATATATTTT	CASSIGVSGNTIYF